This T cell receptor beta chain was recorded in a study of monozygotic twins with cystic fibrosis. Study results and limitations: Clonality was generally low (median around 0.009), higher in the most severe patients. J usage was most co-twin-similar in 8 of 16 pairs, V in 13. No link emerged between shared CDR3 counts and age, concordance or severity.

The repertoire was sequenced with immunoSEQ multiplex PCR; TCRdb's copy has only in-frame clones and lacks some. The sample includes about 19,000 clones, approximately 97% of them seen just once. On this clone itself: Its specificity is not known.

Per germline, CDR1 MGHRA and CDR2 YSYEKL. Germline trimming cut 3 bases from V and 4 bases from J; bases unmatched to any gene: 5. The CDR3 spans 17 residues. Specimen: blood. The sequence came from a woman in her 30s with cystic fibrosis. The V call is TRBV4-1, the J call TRBJ2-1, with 14 bases that match TRBD2. The CDR3 region has the DNA TGCGCCAGCAGCCACCCTGGACTAGCGGGGGGTTACAATGAGCAGTTCTTC. Its translation is CASSHPGLAGGYNEQFF.